The 7 T cell receptor beta chains below come from one sample, sequenced in a study of blood T cells in healthy people across ages. Sample-barcoded 5' priming and a J-beta primer mix drove a second PCR of about 6 to 12 cycles. Using its own MiXCR run on the 5' RACE reads, TCRdb lists one record per CDR3 protein. In the table there are about 900,000 distinct CDR3 sequences, approximately 65% of which are singletons. The sequenced sample consisted of blood. All receptors derive from a man aged 25-45 years in good health.

About this clonotype: One end of the junction varies from germline; a read error may be responsible. The V gene is TRBV9, the J gene TRBJ2-1; no clear D gene. The length of the CDR3 is 13 residues. CDR1 and CDR2 from the germline V gene are SGDLS and YYNGEE. This CDR3 reads CASSVEGSPEQFF. In DNA, the CDR3 is TGTGCCAGCAGTGTAGAAGGTTCCCCCGAGCAGTTCTTC.

A note on this clonotype: The junction departs from the called germline gene at one end, perhaps through a read error. This chain joins TRBV4-2 and TRBJ2-7; no firm D call. CDR1 and CDR2 (germline): LGHNA, YNFKEQ. The CDR3 contains 12 residues. The CDR3, as DNA: TGTGCCAGAAGCCAAGACTCCTACGAGCAGTACTTC. It is translated as CARSQDSYEQYF.

This clonotype was seen just once. Germline is not matched at one junction end, which may reflect a read error. The rearrangement joins TRBV12-3 or TRBV12-4 to TRBJ2-4; TRBD2 matches at 8 bases. This CDR3 spans 16 amino acids. The CDR3 nucleotides read TGTGCCGGCAGTTTAGCGCGGGCGGGGGGAAAAAACATTCAGTACTTC. It specifies CAGSLARAGGKNIQYF.

This clonotype has only one observation. V usage is TRBV20-1 and J usage is TRBJ2-1, with a tentative D call TRBD2 (6 bases). The CDR3 spans 14 residues. The germline gives CDR1 DFQATT, CDR2 SNEGSKA (reference sequence). Deletions cut 6 bases from V and 4 bases from J, with 16 bases between. CDR3 sequence (DNA): TGCAGTGCGACACAGGCTAGCGTTTACAATGAGCAGTTCTTC. Protein sequence: CSATQASVYNEQFF.

The V gene is TRBV12-3 or TRBV12-4, the J gene TRBJ2-5, with TRBD2 as a possible D gene (6 bases). The V end was cut by 11 bases, the J end by 5 bases, with 15 bases between. The CDR3 sequence is 12 residues long. DNA for the CDR3: TGTGCCGCGACCGGGGGAGCGGAGACCCAGTACTTC. Encoded protein: CAATGGAETQYF.

The chain carries TRBV12-3 or TRBV12-4 and TRBJ2-5; tentative D call: TRBD2 (7 bases). The J call could be wrong; TRBJ2-7 is a better fit for the DNA end. The CDR3 spans 14 residues. The CDR3 nucleotides are TGTGCCAGCAGTTTAGAGGCGGGGGCTCTCGAGCAGTACTTC. Translated: CASSLEAGALEQYF.

This chain joins TRBV7-2 and TRBJ2-1, with 8 bases lining up with TRBD2. With 5 bases clipped from V and 8 bases from J, the junction kept 8 bases outside the gene matches. Per the germline V gene, CDR1 is SGHTA and CDR2 is FQGNSA. CDR3 length: 14 residues. CDR3: CASSPAGGQDEQFF. CDR3 DNA sequence: TGTGCCAGCAGCCCCGCGGGGGGCCAGGATGAGCAGTTCTTC.